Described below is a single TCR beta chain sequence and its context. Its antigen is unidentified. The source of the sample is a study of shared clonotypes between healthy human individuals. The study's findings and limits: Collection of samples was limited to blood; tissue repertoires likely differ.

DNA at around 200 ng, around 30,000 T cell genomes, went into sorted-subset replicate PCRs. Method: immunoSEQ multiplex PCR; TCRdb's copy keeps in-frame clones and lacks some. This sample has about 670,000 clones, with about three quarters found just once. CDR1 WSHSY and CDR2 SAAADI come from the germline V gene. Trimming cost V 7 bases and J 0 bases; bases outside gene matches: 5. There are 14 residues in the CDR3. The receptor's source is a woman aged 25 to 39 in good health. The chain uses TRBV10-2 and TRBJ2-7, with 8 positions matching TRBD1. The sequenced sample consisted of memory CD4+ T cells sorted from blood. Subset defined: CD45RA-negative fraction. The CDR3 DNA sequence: TGCGCCAGCACCGGACAGGGAGCCTCCTACGAGCAGTACTTC. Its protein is CASTGQGASYEQYF.